This T cell receptor beta chain appears in the sequencing data of a study of breast tumors, draining lymph nodes, adjacent tissues. Many counts were recorded for this clonotype. Its antigen is not identified. Notes on the study in general: Data fit most tumor T cells coming from lymph node, expanding in tumor. Tumors had less TCR diversity than lymph nodes, more than nontumor tissue. Tumor and nontumor repertoires were significantly more similar in luminal-like than in basal-like breast cancer.

Samples came from axillary lymph nodes draining the breast cancer. A single record per CDR3 protein comes from TCRdb applying MiXCR to the multiplex PCR reads. This repertoire shows roughly 80,000 distinct CDR3 sequences, approximately 19% found once; its top ten account for about 2.4%. The receptor was derived from a female donor with breast cancer. Some clones in this sample may be carry-over from other donors' samples. The sequencing input was axillary lymph node tissue.

CDR3 DNA: TGCGCCAGCAGCTTGGTGGGACAGGGGTCCTACGAGCAGTACTTC. Translating gives CASSLVGQGSYEQYF. The chain couples TRBV5-1 to TRBJ2-7; 10 nucleotides align to TRBD1. V shed 0 bases and J 1 base; nucleotides not matched to a gene: 1. The CDR3 contains 15 residues. Germline V lookup: CDR1 SGHRS, CDR2 YFSETQ.